These T cell receptor beta chains were read from a single sample in a study of radiotherapy plus CTLA-4 blockade in lung cancer. The assay was immunoSEQ multiplex PCR, and TCRdb's table has in-frame clones only and misses some. The repertoire holds 40,000 or so clones, with 70% to 80% as singletons. This specimen consisted of peripheral blood, obtained from a patient treated with radiotherapy plus ipilimumab. The receptors were gathered from a human donor with non-small cell lung cancer who had stable disease on radiotherapy plus ipilimumab. The CDR3 runs from the conserved cysteine through the conserved F or W. D genes are given only for firm matches. Clone size is stated in some rows and not others, as once, few, many or a class when expanded.

NA | TRBJ1-5 | NA | TRBV10-2 | TGCGCCAGCAGTGAAGCCTATAGCAATCAGCCCCAGCATTTT | CASSEAYSNQPQHF
NA | TRBJ1-6 | NA | TRBV6-6 | TGTGCCAGCGGGTGGAGTAATTCACCCCTCCACTTT | CASGWSNSPLHF
TRBD1 | TRBJ2-1 | NA | TRBV18 | TGTGCCAGCTCACCTCCGGGACAGGGGTACAATGAGCAGTTCTTC | CASSPPGQGYNEQFF
TRBD1 | TRBJ2-5 | NA | TRBV7-6 | TGTGCCAGCAGCTCCAGACAGGGGTACCAAGAGACCCAGTACTTC | CASSSRQGYQETQYF
TRBD1 | TRBJ2-3 | NA | TRBV6-1 | TGTGCCAGCGCAGGACAGGTCGGGACAGATACGCAGTATTTT | CASAGQVGTDTQYF
TRBD1 | TRBJ2-6 | NA | TRBV30 | TGTGCCTGGAGTACAGGGGGCTGGGCCAACGTCCTGACTTTC | CAWSTGGWANVLTF
TRBD2 | TRBJ2-5 | NA | TRBV7-6 | TGTGCCAGCAGCAGCCTCGGGGGGTTGGAGACCCAGTACTTC | CASSSLGGLETQYF
TRBD1 | TRBJ1-3 | NA | TRBV11-2 | TGTGCCAGCAGCCCGACAGGGATAAACAGAAACACCATATATTTT | CASSPTGINRNTIYF
NA | TRBJ1-6 | NA | TRBV5-1 | TGCGCCAGCAGCCCTTACAGGGCCCATTCACCCCTCCACTTT | CASSPYRAHSPLHF
NA | TRBJ1-4 | few | TRBV10-3 | TGTGCCACGGGGGAGGGGACTGAAAAACTGTTTTTT | CATGEGTEKLFF
TRBD1 | TRBJ1-2 | NA | TRBV10-3 | TGTGCCATCACCGGACAGGGGCCGGGCTATGGCTACACCTTC | CAITGQGPGYGYTF
NA | TRBJ1-2 | NA | TRBV6-5 | TGTGCCACCTCCGGGGGTGGAGGTTACACCTTC | CATSGGGGYTF
NA | TRBJ1-2 | NA | TRBV19 | TGTGCCAGTAGTATGACTCAGTCTGGCGGGGATGGCTACACCTTC | CASSMTQSGGDGYTF
TRBD1 | TRBJ1-2 | NA | TRBV29-1 | TGCAGCGTCCCCCACGGACAGGGGAAAGGCTACACCTTC | CSVPHGQGKGYTF
TRBD1 | TRBJ1-2 | NA | TRBV10-3 | TGTGCCATGGCCGGGACAGGGGGTGGCTACACCTTC | CAMAGTGGGYTF
NA | TRBJ1-2 | NA | TRBV4-1 | TGCGCCAGCAGCCAAGTATGGTCGGGGAACTATGGCTACACCTTC | CASSQVWSGNYGYTF
NA | TRBJ2-6 | NA | TRBV7-9 | TGTGCCGGGCAGGGGACTGGGGCCAACGTCCTGACTTTC | CAGQGTGANVLTF
NA | TRBJ2-1 | few | TRBV4-2 | TGTGCCAGCAGCCGGAGACAGGGGAGGGACAATGAGCAGTTCTTC | CASSRRQGRDNEQFF
TRBD1 | TRBJ2-3 | once | TRBV4-1 | TGCGCCAGCAGCACGGGACAGACCTCAGATACGCAGTATTTT | CASSTGQTSDTQYF
TRBD1 | TRBJ2-5 | NA | TRBV25-1 | TGTGCCAGCACCGCTAGTGGGACAGGAGGGTTCATGTACTTC | CASTASGTGGFMYF
NA | TRBJ2-2 | NA | TRBV7-9 | TGTGCCAGCAGCAGCCGGGACACCGGGGAGCTGTTTTTT | CASSSRDTGELFF
NA | TRBJ2-2 | once | TRBV19 | TGTGCCAGTAGTATTCCCAGGCTCGCGAACACCGGGGAGCTGTTTTTT | CASSIPRLANTGELFF
TRBD2 | TRBJ2-1 | NA | TRBV7-6 | TGTGCCAGCAGCTTACCAGCGGGGGGCCGTGAGCAGTTCTTC | CASSLPAGGREQFF
NA | TRBJ1-4 | NA | TRBV6-5 | TGTGCCAGCAGTTTCAGTTCCCTTGCAACTAATGAAAAACTGTTTTTT | CASSFSSLATNEKLFF
NA | TRBJ2-1 | NA | TRBV6-4 | TGTGCCAGCAGTAGGTATGGTCGCGGGGCGTCCTACAATGAGCAGTTCTTC | CASSRYGRGASYNEQFF
NA | TRBJ1-1 | few | TRBV7-9 | TGTGCCAGCAGCCACAACGGGGGATTGAACACTGAAGCTTTCTTT | CASSHNGGLNTEAFF
TRBD1 | TRBJ2-3 | NA | TRBV5-1 | TGCGCCAGCGCTGAACAGGGGGCCACAGATACGCAGTATTTT | CASAEQGATDTQYF
TRBD2 | TRBJ2-5 | NA | TRBV5-6 | TGTGCCAGCAGCTTTATGACTAGCAGAGCTCAAGAGACCCAGTACTTC | CASSFMTSRAQETQYF
TRBD2 | TRBJ2-7 | NA | TRBV7-6 | TGTGCCAGCAGCTTAGCAGGGGACTACTACGAGCAGTACTTC | CASSLAGDYYEQYF
NA | TRBJ1-2 | NA | TRBV6-4 | TGTGCCAGCAGTGTTGAAGTAGGCGGCGCCTATGGCTACACCTTC | CASSVEVGGAYGYTF
TRBD2 | TRBJ2-7 | few | TRBV7-2 | TGTGCCAGCAGCTTAGACGGAGCGGGGGGGCCCGAGCAGTACTTC | CASSLDGAGGPEQYF
NA | TRBJ2-4 | NA | TRBV9 | TGTGCCAGCAGCGTAAGGGGGCCGAACGGGGGGGTAAACATTCAGTACTTC | CASSVRGPNGGVNIQYF
NA | TRBJ1-1 | once | TRBV5-1 | TGCGCCAGCAGTTACGGACAGAACACTGAAGCTTTCTTT | CASSYGQNTEAFF
NA | TRBJ2-7 | NA | TRBV10-2 | TGCGCCACCACTTCGGGGATAAGCTCCTACGAGCAGTACTTC | CATTSGISSYEQYF
NA | TRBJ2-1 | few | TRBV7-9 | TGTGCCAGCAGCCTTCTCAGTTCCTCCTACAATGAGCAGTTCTTC | CASSLLSSSYNEQFF
TRBD1 | TRBJ2-2 | NA | TRBV5-6 | TGTGCCAGCAGCCCCGGGACAGGGGTAGTCGGGGAGCTGTTTTTT | CASSPGTGVVGELFF
NA | TRBJ1-2 | NA | TRBV7-2 | TGTGCCAGCAGCCCGCGCGCAGGGGGCTACACCTTC | CASSPRAGGYTF
NA | TRBJ2-3 | NA | TRBV11-2 | TGTGCCAGCAGCTTCGATTTGAGTGCGGGGGCCTGGGGAGATACGCAGTATTTT | CASSFDLSAGAWGDTQYF
NA | TRBJ2-1 | NA | TRBV30 | TGTGCCTGGAGCGGACAGATCTCCTACAATGAGCAGTTCTTC | CAWSGQISYNEQFF
NA | TRBJ1-1 | few | TRBV29-1 | TGCAGCGTGAACAGGGTACGTGACACTGAAGCTTTCTTT | CSVNRVRDTEAFF
NA | TRBJ2-1 | NA | TRBV13 | TGTGCCAGCAGCTTAGGGAGAGGGCGGTACAATGAGCAGTTCTTC | CASSLGRGRYNEQFF
TRBD2 | TRBJ2-1 | few | TRBV4-1 | TGCGCCAGCAGCCAAGGGGCTTTCGGGGGGGCCAGTGAGCAGTTCTTC | CASSQGAFGGASEQFF
TRBD1 | TRBJ1-2 | NA | TRBV9 | TGTGCCAGCAGCGTCGACCCGCGGGACAGCTATGGCTACACCTTC | CASSVDPRDSYGYTF
NA | TRBJ1-1 | NA | TRBV6-5 | TGTGCCAGCAGTTACTCTCTAGCAACTGAAGCTTTCTTT | CASSYSLATEAFF
NA | TRBJ2-2 | NA | TRBV4-1 | TGCGCCAGCAGCCAACGGTTGGTTTCAGGCAGCGGCGGGGAGCTGTTTTTT | CASSQRLVSGSGGELFF
NA | TRBJ2-1 | NA | TRBV27 | TGTGCCAGCAGTTTATCAGGGGTGGACAATGAGCAGTTCTTC | CASSLSGVDNEQFF
NA | TRBJ2-7 | NA | TRBV6-5 | TGTGCCAGCAGTTATGGCGGGCCAAGCCGCTCCTACGAGCAGTACTTC | CASSYGGPSRSYEQYF
NA | TRBJ2-7 | few | TRBV19 | TGTGCCAGTAGTGGGCGAACCTCGGGACTTTCCAGGGATGAGCAGTACTTC | CASSGRTSGLSRDEQYF
TRBD1 | TRBJ1-2 | NA | TRBV11-2 | TGTGCCAGCAGCTTAGATCGCACAGGGGCCAACTATGGCTACACCTTC | CASSLDRTGANYGYTF
TRBD1 | TRBJ2-7 | NA | TRBV6-5 | TGTGCCAGCAAACCTCGACAGGGGGTCTACGAGCAGTACTTC | CASKPRQGVYEQYF
NA | TRBJ2-1 | NA | TRBV7-9 | TGTGCCAGCACCTATAGCTCCTACAATGAGCAGTTCTTC | CASTYSSYNEQFF
TRBD1 | TRBJ2-1 | NA | TRBV5-4 | TGTGCCAGCAGCGGGACAGGATCTATCATCAAAGTCTTC | CASSGTGSIIKVF
TRBD2 | TRBJ2-1 | NA | TRBV11-3 | TGTGCCAGCAGCTTCTCTACTAGCGGGACCTACAATGAGCAGTTCTTC | CASSFSTSGTYNEQFF
TRBD1 | TRBJ1-1 | NA | TRBV2 | TGTGCCAGCAGTCTAGGACAGGGGGGAACTGAAGCTTTCTTT | CASSLGQGGTEAFF
TRBD1 | TRBJ1-2 | NA | TRBV29-1 | TGCAGCGTTCGACCCCAGGGGGACTATGGCTACACCTTC | CSVRPQGDYGYTF
TRBD1 | TRBJ2-2 | NA | TRBV6-6 | TGTGCCAGCAGCGACCAGGGGGCCGGGGAGCTGTTTTTT | CASSDQGAGELFF
NA | TRBJ1-1 | NA | TRBV2 | TGTGCCAGCAGCCCTTCCCACCTAAACACTGAAGCTTTCTTT | CASSPSHLNTEAFF
TRBD1 | TRBJ1-6 | NA | TRBV27 | TGTGCCAGCAGTTTATCACTTGACAGGGGCGAAGTTGTGAATTCACCCCTCCACTTT | CASSLSLDRGEVVNSPLHF
NA | TRBJ1-1 | NA | TRBV6-5 | TGTGCCAGCAGTGAAAAGAACTCGGAAGCTTTCTTT | CASSEKNSEAFF
TRBD2 | TRBJ2-3 | few | TRBV14 | TGTGCCAGCAGCCCATTCGGGGGGGGAGATACGCAGTATTTT | CASSPFGGGDTQYF